The 13 T cell receptor beta chains in this list originate from one sample, sequenced in a study of shared clonotypes between healthy human individuals (dated by TCRdb to 2019 to 2021). The library relied on the immunoSEQ multiplex PCR assay. In its TCRdb copy, this immuneACCESS table keeps in-frame sequences only and misses some clones. Where compared with another copy, unresolved V genes explain less than half of these, and the others have no known cause. This sample holds 1.6 million or so clones; over 95% were observed only once. Roughly 1.1% of the sample belongs to the ten largest clones. Sequencing was done on a sample of naive CD4+ T cells sorted from blood. The cell subset or site label, as the study defines it: CD45RA+ positively selected. The receptors come from a man in his thirties or forties in good health.

The V call is TRBV5-1, the J call TRBJ2-2; TRBD1 agrees at 11 bases. The germline V gene encodes CDR1 SGHRS and CDR2 YFSETQ. This CDR3 has 16 residues. V was clipped by 6 bases and J by 4 bases; unmatched bases: 8. Written as DNA, the CDR3 is TGCGCCAGCAACGCATCCGGGACAGGGGGCACCGGGGAGCTGTTTTTT. This sequence encodes CASNASGTGGTGELFF.

The gene calls are TRBV5-1 and TRBJ2-7; 8 bases align to TRBD1. The J segment lost 6 bases and the V segment lost 1 base, leaving 6 bases of the junction unmatched. The CDR3 runs 14 residues. Per germline, CDR1 SGHRS and CDR2 YFSETQ. The CDR3 nucleotides read TGCGCCAGCAGCTTGAACGGACAGGGACTCGAGCAGTACTTC. This sequence encodes CASSLNGQGLEQYF.

V and J are TRBV7-2 and TRBJ2-1; 10 nucleotides match TRBD2. V dropped 1 base and J dropped 6; count of bases not matched to a gene: 6. The germline gives CDR1 SGHTA, CDR2 FQGNSA. The CDR3 is 16 residues long. In DNA form, the CDR3 reads TGTGCCAGCAGCTTAGTCAGCGGGAGGGCTTTCAATGAGCAGTTCTTC. It is translated as CASSLVSGRAFNEQFF.

The V gene is TRBV7-2, the J gene TRBJ2-1; D is ambiguous. The CDR3 spans 14 residues. V lost 5 bases and J 3 bases, leaving 11 bases between the germline ends. CDR1 and CDR2 from the germline V gene are SGHTA and FQGNSA. As DNA, the CDR3 is TGTGCCAGCAGCCTCAATCGGGTCTACAATGAGCAGTTCTTC. Translated: CASSLNRVYNEQFF.

The chain combines TRBV5-4 with TRBJ1-1; 7 bases match TRBD1. J gave up 7 bases and V 1 base, and 7 bases lay outside the gene matches. Germline V lookup: CDR1 SGHNT, CDR2 YYREEE (reference sequence). CDR3 length: 14 residues. The CDR3 is CASSLSPGGIEAFF. The CDR3 DNA reads TGTGCCAGCAGCTTGTCTCCAGGGGGTATTGAAGCTTTCTTT.

The CDR3 here is CAIRDRMDNEKLFF. In DNA form, the CDR3 reads TGTGCCATCAGAGACCGGATGGATAATGAAAAACTGTTTTTT. V is TRBV10-3 and J is TRBJ1-4; D is unresolved. Trimming pared 6 bases from V and 4 bases from J, leaving 12 bases between. From germline, CDR1 is ENHRY and CDR2 SYGVKD. The CDR3 length is 14 residues.

Only a few counts were recorded for this clone. The V gene is TRBV7-9, the J gene TRBJ1-5, with D possibly matching TRBD1 (6 bases). The CDR3 is 14 residues long. V dropped 5 bases and J dropped 9 bases, with 17 bases sitting between them. Germline V gene sequence: CDR1 SEHNR, CDR2 FQNEAQ (reference sequence). DNA for the CDR3: TGTGCCAGCAGCAAACAGGGAGGTGGGAGGCCCCAGCATTTT. Its protein product is CASSKQGGGRPQHF. Complete variable domain (other parts from reference TRBV7-9 and TRBJ1-5): DTGVSQNPRHKITKRGQNVTFRCDPISEHNRLYWYRQTLGQGPEFLTYFQNEAQLEKSRLLSDRFSAERPKGSFSTLEIQRTEQGDSAMYLCASSKQGGGRPQHFGDGTRLSIL.

The V and J genes are TRBV5-1 and TRBJ2-7; 7 bases agree with TRBD1. The CDR3 covers 13 residues. J lost 3 bases, V lost 4 bases, and 4 bases had no gene match. Germline V gene lookup returns CDR1 SGHRS and CDR2 YFSETQ. CDR3 protein: CASSRDSLYEQYF. CDR3 DNA sequence: TGCGCCAGCAGCCGGGACAGCCTCTACGAGCAGTACTTC.

The V call is TRBV28, the J call TRBJ2-7; D gene ambiguous. The germline V and J ends were trimmed by 6 bases and 3 bases, with 12 bases remaining between them. The CDR3 consists of 13 residues. The germline V gene encodes CDR1 MDHEN and CDR2 SYDVKM. The CDR3, as DNA: TGTGCCAGCAGGGCCGGGTGGGGCTACGAGCAGTACTTC. The encoded protein is CASRAGWGYEQYF.

The V call is TRBV25-1, the J call TRBJ1-1; no reliable D call. The V gene's germline CDR1 is MGHDK and CDR2 SYGVNS. This CDR3 has 18 residues. The V gene lost 3 bases and the J gene lost 0 bases, with 20 bases spanning the gap. CDR3: CASSDPAHPTVMNTEAFF. The CDR3 nucleotides are TGTGCCAGCAGTGATCCGGCACACCCGACGGTCATGAACACTGAAGCTTTCTTT. The complete variable domain, with remaining parts taken from reference TRBV25-1 and TRBJ1-1, reads EADIYQTPRYLVIGTGKKITLECSQTMGHDKMYWYQQDPGMELHLIHYSYGVNSTEKGDLSSESTVSRIRTEHFPLTLESARPSHTSQYLCASSDPAHPTVMNTEAFFGQGTRLTVV.

The chain has TRBV7-2 and TRBJ1-3; D may be TRBD1 (5 bases). Germline CDR1 and CDR2: SGHTA and FQGNSA. The CDR3 consists of 13 residues. V was pared by 5 bases and J by 7 bases, with 12 bases between. The DNA for the CDR3 is TGTGCCAGCAGCGTCCGTAGACAGAACACCATATATTTT. Residues: CASSVRRQNTIYF.

The chain uses TRBV15 and TRBJ2-1, with TRBD1 identical over 8 bases. This CDR3 region has 16 residues. The V gene's germline CDR1 is LNHNV and CDR2 YYDKDF (reference sequence). Unmatched junction bases numbered 10, after V lost 1 base and J lost 8 bases. The DNA of the CDR3 is TGTGCCACCAGCAGAGCGCTGGCAGGGGGCATCGATGAGCAGTTCTTC. Translating gives CATSRALAGGIDEQFF.

The chain combines TRBV6-5 with TRBJ2-5; TRBD2 matches at 9 bases. Germline CDR1 is MNHEY and CDR2 is SVGAGI. V was clipped by 0 bases and J by 5 bases; unmatched bases: 7. This CDR3 spans 16 amino acids. CDR3 sequence: CASSYSPAGGWETQYF. The CDR3 DNA is TGTGCCAGCAGTTACTCGCCAGCGGGAGGTTGGGAGACCCAGTACTTC.